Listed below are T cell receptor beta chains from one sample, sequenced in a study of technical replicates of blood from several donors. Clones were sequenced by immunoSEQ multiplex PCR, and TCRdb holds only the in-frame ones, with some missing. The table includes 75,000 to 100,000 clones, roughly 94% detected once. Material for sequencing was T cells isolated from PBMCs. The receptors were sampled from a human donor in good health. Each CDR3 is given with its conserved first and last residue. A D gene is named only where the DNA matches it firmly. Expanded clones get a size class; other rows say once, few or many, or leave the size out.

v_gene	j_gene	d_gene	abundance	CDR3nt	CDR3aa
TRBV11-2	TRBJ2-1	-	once	TGTGCCAGCAGCTTAGCCCTCTATGAGTATGAGCAGTTCTTC	CASSLALYEYEQFF
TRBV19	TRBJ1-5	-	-	TGTGCCAGTAGTCCCAGGGTTGATCAGCCCCAGCATTTT	CASSPRVDQPQHF
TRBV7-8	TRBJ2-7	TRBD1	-	TGTGCCAGCAGCCGAAATGTGGCAGGGGGCTCCTACGAGCAGTACTTC	CASSRNVAGGSYEQYF
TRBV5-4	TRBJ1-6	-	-	TGTGCCAGCAGCTTGGACAGGGATAATTCACCCCTCCACTTT	CASSLDRDNSPLHF
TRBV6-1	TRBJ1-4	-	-	TGTGCCAGCAGTGAAGTACATTTGGCTAATGAAAAACTGTTTTTT	CASSEVHLANEKLFF
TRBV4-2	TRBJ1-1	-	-	TGTGCCAGCAGCCAAGACCTTGGACAGTTGAACACTGAAGCTTTCTTT	CASSQDLGQLNTEAFF
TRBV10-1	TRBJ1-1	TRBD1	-	TGCGCCAGCAGTTCCCAGGGGGCGATGAACACTGAAGCTTTCTTT	CASSSQGAMNTEAFF
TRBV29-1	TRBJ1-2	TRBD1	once	TGCAGCGTCGGAGGGGACAGGGGATCTAACTATGGCTACACCTTC	CSVGGDRGSNYGYTF
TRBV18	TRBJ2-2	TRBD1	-	TGTGCCAGCTCACTCGGGACAGGGCACACCGGGGAGCTGTTTTTT	CASSLGTGHTGELFF
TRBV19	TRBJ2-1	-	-	TGTGCCAGTAGTATGGGGGCCTTATTGGGATACAATGAGCAGTTCTTC	CASSMGALLGYNEQFF
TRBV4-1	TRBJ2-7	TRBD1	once	TGCGCCAGCAGCCAAGATCCGGGGACAGTCTACGAGCAGTACTTC	CASSQDPGTVYEQYF
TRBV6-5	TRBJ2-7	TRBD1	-	TGTGCCAGCAGGGCCAAGCGACAGGGGGCTTACGAGCAGTACTTC	CASRAKRQGAYEQYF
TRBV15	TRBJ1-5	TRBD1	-	TGTGCCACCAGCAGCTCCAGGGGGGAGTCGGATCAGCCCCAGCATTTT	CATSSSRGESDQPQHF
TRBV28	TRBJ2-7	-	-	TGTGCCAGCAGTTTCAGGTACGAGCAGTACTTC	CASSFRYEQYF
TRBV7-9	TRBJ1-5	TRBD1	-	TGTGCCAGCAGCAATGGACAGGTCGGGCAGCCCCAGCATTTT	CASSNGQVGQPQHF
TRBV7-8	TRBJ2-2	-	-	TGTGCCAGCAGCTTAGCGCGACTTAACACCGGGGAGCTGTTTTTT	CASSLARLNTGELFF
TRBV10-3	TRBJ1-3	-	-	TGTGCCATCAACCCGGGTTGGTTTGGCGCAAACACCATATATTTT	CAINPGWFGANTIYF
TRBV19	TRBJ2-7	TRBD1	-	TGTGCCAGTAGTAGTACAGGGGATACATCCTACGAGCAGTACTTC	CASSSTGDTSYEQYF
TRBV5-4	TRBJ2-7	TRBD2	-	TGTGCCAGCAGTTCCGCGACTAGCGGGGCCTACGAGCAGTACTTC	CASSSATSGAYEQYF
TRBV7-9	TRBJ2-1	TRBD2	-	TGTGCCAGCAGCCCCAGGACTAGCGGGAGCGGATACAATGAGCAGTTCTTC	CASSPRTSGSGYNEQFF
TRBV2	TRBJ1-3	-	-	TGTGCCAGCAGTGAACAGGGTAACTCTGGAAACACCATATATTTT	CASSEQGNSGNTIYF
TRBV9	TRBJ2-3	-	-	TGTGCCAGCAGCGTGGAGGGGTTCGATACGCAGTATTTT	CASSVEGFDTQYF
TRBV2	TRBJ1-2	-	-	TGTGCCAGCAGTAAATCCGACAGCTATAACTATGGCTACACCTTC	CASSKSDSYNYGYTF
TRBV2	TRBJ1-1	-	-	TGTGCCAGCAGTGATCCGGGGAGGGTCACTGAAGCTTTCTTT	CASSDPGRVTEAFF
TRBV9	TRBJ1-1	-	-	TGTGCCAGCAGCCCAGCGACAGGCTACACTGAAGCTTTCTTT	CASSPATGYTEAFF
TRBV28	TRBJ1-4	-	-	TGTGCCAGCAGTTCGCCCTCAACTATGGGGCTGACTAATGAAAAACTGTTTTTT	CASSSPSTMGLTNEKLFF
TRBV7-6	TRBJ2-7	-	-	TGTGCCAGCAGCTCGACGGGACAATTCGACGAGCAGTACTTC	CASSSTGQFDEQYF
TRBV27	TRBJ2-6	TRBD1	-	TGTGCCAGCAGAGCAGGGACAGGGAGCTCTGGGGCCAACGTCCTGACTTTC	CASRAGTGSSGANVLTF
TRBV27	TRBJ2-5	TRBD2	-	TGTGCCAGCAGCCTTAGACTAGCGGGCCAAGAGACCCAGTACTTC	CASSLRLAGQETQYF
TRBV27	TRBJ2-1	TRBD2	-	TGTGCCAGCAGCTTAGGGACTAGTAGCGAGCAGTTCTTC	CASSLGTSSEQFF
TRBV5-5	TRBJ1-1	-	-	TGTGCCAGCAGCTTGGCTAGGAACACTGAAGCTTTCTTT	CASSLARNTEAFF
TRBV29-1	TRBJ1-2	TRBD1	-	TGCAGCGTTTTGGGGGTAGGGGGCGCGACTAACTATGGCTACACCTTC	CSVLGVGGATNYGYTF
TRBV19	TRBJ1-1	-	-	TGTGCCAGTATTGCGCCTCACGGGGTTGACACTGAAGCTTTCTTT	CASIAPHGVDTEAFF
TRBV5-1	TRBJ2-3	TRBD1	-	TGCGCCAGCAGCTTGTGGGACAGGGGCACAGATACGCAGTATTTT	CASSLWDRGTDTQYF
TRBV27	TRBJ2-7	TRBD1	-	TGTGCCTCTGGACAGGCCTACGAGCAGTACTTC	CASGQAYEQYF
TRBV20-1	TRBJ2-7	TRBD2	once	TGCAGTGTCCTAGCGGGCTACGAGCAGTACTTC	CSVLAGYEQYF
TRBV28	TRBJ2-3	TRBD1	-	TGTGCCAGCAGTTTTCCTGGGACAGCTAGCACAGATACGCAGTATTTT	CASSFPGTASTDTQYF
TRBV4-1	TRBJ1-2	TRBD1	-	TGCGCCAGCAGCCAACCCGGGACAGCTAACTATGGCTACACCTTC	CASSQPGTANYGYTF
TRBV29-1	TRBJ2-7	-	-	TGCAGCGTCCGGGGGAGGAGCTCCTACGAGCAGTACTTC	CSVRGRSSYEQYF
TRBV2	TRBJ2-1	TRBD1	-	TGTGCCGGAGGGACAGGGGGTAATCACAATGAGCAGTTCTTC	CAGGTGGNHNEQFF
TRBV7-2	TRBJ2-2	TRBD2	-	TGTGCCAGCAGCTTTAGCGGGGGGGACACCGGGGAGCTGTTTTTT	CASSFSGGDTGELFF
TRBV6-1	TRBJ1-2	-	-	TGTGCCAGCAGTGAACAGTTTAACTATGGCTACACCTTC	CASSEQFNYGYTF
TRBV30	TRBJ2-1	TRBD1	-	TGTGCCTGGAGTCCGGACAGGGGGCACAATGAGCAGTTCTTC	CAWSPDRGHNEQFF
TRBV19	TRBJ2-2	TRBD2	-	TGTGCCAGTAGGGATAGAGGCGGGAGGGCCCTGTTTTTT	CASRDRGGRALFF
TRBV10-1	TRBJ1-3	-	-	TGCGCCACCACTCAAAGCTCTGGAAACACCATATATTTT	CATTQSSGNTIYF
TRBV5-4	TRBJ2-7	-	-	TGTGCCAGCAGCTCGACAGATATCTACGAGCAGTACTTC	CASSSTDIYEQYF
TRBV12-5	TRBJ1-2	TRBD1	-	TGTGCTAGTGGTTTGGTACTGGCTGGGACAGGGTTCTACGGCTACACCTTC	CASGLVLAGTGFYGYTF
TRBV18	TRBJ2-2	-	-	TGTGCCAGCTCACCACGGCTTCAGAACACCGGGGAGCTGTTTTTT	CASSPRLQNTGELFF
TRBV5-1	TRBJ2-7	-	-	TGCGCCAGCAGCTTGGCTCGGGGATCCCCCTACGAGCAGTACTTC	CASSLARGSPYEQYF
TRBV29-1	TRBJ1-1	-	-	TGCAGCGTTGTTCGGCCTGGGCCTGAAGCTTTCTTT	CSVVRPGPEAFF
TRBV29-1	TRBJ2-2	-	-	TGCAGCGTGATTATCCCGACAGGACCCACCGGGGAGCTGTTTTTT	CSVIIPTGPTGELFF
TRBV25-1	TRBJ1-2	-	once	TGTGCCAGCAGGGCCTCTAACTATGGCTACACCTTC	CASRASNYGYTF
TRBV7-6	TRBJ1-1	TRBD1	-	TGTGCCAGCAGCTTTAAGCGACAGGGGAACACTGAAGCTTTCTTT	CASSFKRQGNTEAFF
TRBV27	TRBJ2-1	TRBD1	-	TGTGCCAGCAGTTCCGAAAGGATGAGGCAGGGGGCCAATGAGCAGTTCTTC	CASSSERMRQGANEQFF